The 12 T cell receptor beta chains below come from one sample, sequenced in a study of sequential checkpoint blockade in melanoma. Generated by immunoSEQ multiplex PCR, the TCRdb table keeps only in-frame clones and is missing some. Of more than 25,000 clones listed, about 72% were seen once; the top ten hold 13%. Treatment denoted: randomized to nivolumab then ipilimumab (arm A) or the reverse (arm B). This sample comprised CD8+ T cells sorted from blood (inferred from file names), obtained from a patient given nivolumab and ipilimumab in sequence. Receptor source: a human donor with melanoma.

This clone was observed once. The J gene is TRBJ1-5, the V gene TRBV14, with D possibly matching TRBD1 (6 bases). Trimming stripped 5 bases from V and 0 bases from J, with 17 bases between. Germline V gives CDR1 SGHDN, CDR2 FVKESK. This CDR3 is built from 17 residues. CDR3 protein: CASSDNWGPRSNQPQHF. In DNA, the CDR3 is TGTGCCAGCAGCGACAATTGGGGGCCCCGTAGCAATCAGCCCCAGCATTTT.

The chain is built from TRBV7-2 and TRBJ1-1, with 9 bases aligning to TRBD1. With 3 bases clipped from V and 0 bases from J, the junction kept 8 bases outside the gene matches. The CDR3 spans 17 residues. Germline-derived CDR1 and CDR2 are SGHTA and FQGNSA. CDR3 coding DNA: TGTGCCAGCAGCTTCAACGGACAGGGGCTCATGAACACTGAAGCTTTCTTT. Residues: CASSFNGQGLMNTEAFF.

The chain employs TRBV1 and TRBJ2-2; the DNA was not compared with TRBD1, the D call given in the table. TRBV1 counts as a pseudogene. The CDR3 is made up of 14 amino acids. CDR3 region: CTSRDRENTGELFF. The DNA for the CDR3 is TGCACCAGCAGGGACAGGGAGAACACCGGGGAGCTGTTTTTT.

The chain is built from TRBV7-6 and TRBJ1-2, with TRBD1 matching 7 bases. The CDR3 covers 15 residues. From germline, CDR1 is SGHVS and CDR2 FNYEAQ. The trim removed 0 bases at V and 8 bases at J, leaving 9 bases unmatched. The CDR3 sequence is CASSLAAGQSRGYTF. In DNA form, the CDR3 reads TGTGCCAGCAGCTTAGCGGCGGGACAGTCCCGCGGCTACACCTTC.

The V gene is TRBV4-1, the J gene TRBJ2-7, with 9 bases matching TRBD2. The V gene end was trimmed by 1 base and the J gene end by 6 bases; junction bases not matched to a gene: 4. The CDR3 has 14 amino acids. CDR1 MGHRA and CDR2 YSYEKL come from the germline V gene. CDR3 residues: CASSQVAGGREQYF. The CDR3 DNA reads TGCGCCAGCAGCCAAGTTGCGGGGGGGCGCGAGCAGTACTTC.

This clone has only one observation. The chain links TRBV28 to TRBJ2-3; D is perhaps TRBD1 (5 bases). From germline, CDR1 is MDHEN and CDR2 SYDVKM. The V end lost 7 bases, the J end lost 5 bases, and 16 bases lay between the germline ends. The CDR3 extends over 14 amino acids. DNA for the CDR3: TGTGCCAGCACCTTGGACACATTAATAGATACGCAGTATTTT. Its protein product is CASTLDTLIDTQYF.

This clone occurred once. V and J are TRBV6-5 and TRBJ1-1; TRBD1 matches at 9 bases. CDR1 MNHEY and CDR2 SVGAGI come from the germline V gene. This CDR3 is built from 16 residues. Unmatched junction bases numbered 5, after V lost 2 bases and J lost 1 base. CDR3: CASSYVATGGNTEAFF. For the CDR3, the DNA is TGTGCCAGCAGTTACGTCGCGACAGGGGGGAACACTGAAGCTTTCTTT.

The CDR3 reads CASSLGPGANYGYTF. The CDR3 region has the DNA TGTGCCAGCAGTTTAGGGCCAGGGGCTAACTATGGCTACACCTTC. The rearrangement links TRBV27 to TRBJ1-2, with D possibly TRBD1 on 6 matching bases. V lost 2 bases and J 0 bases, leaving 10 bases between the germline ends. The CDR3 loop spans 15 amino acids. CDR1 is MNHEY, CDR2 SMNVEV, per germline (reference sequence).

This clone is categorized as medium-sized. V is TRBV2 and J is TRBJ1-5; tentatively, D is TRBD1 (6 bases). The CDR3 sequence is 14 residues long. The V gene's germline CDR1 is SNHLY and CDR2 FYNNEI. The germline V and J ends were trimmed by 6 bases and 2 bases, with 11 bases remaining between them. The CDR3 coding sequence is TGTGCCAGCAGCGGTAACAGGGGCAATCAGCCCCAGCATTTT. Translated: CASSGNRGNQPQHF.

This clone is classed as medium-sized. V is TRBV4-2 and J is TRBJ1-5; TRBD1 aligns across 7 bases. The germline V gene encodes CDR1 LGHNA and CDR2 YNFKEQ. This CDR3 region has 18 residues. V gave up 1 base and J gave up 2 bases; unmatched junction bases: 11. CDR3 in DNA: TGTGCCAGCAGCCAAGTGGAGGGGGCGGTTATCGGCAATCAGCCCCAGCATTTT. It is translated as CASSQVEGAVIGNQPQHF.

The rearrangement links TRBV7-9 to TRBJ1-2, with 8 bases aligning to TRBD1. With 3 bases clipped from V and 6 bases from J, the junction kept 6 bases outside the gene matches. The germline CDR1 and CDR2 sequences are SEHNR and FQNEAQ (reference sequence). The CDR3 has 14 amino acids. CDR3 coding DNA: TGTGCCAGCAGCTTCGCAGGGGGCGCGGATGGCTACACCTTC. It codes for CASSFAGGADGYTF. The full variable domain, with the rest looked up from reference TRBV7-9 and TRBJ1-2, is DTGVSQNPRHKITKRGQNVTFRCDPISEHNRLYWYRQTLGQGPEFLTYFQNEAQLEKSRLLSDRFSAERPKGSFSTLEIQRTEQGDSAMYLCASSFAGGADGYTFGSGTRLTVV.

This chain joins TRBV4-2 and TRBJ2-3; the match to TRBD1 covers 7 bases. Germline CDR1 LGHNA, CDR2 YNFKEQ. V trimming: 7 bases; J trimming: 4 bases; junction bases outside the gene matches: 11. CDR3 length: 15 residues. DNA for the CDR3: TGTGCCAGCACCCGAGACAGAGGGGGCGCAGATACGCAGTATTTT. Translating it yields CASTRDRGGADTQYF.